What follows is one TCR beta chain and its context. It has no known antigen specificity. Per-base quality was not reported, and no clone a single base away is much larger than it. Exclusion was applied to patients with uncontrolled infections, other autoimmune diseases, pregnancy or lactation. Diagnoses were established on the basis of clinical symptoms, serum thyroxine and TRAb, thyroid ultrasound, and orbital computed tomography. Trizol reagent was used to extract total RNA, and RNA quality was then checked on an Agilent 2100 Bioanalyzer. The sample comes from a study of T cells in Graves' hyperthyroidism and ophthalmopathy (dated by TCRdb to about 2019). About the investigation overall: To identify TCR V-J signatures that set the groups apart, the researchers used a discovery cohort of 90 to 100 patients, made up of 40 to 45 with Graves' ophthalmopathy and 55 to 65 with stable Graves' hyperthyroidism. Prospective prediction of ophthalmopathy was tested in an independent validation cohort consisting of some 19 hyperthyroidism patients and over 15 patients who later progressed to ophthalmopathy. After blood sampling, hyperthyroidism patients were treated with methimazole at a starting dose of 30 mg daily, and ophthalmopathy patients were treated with high-dose intravenous methylprednisolone. The roughly 100 discovery patients were randomly divided into training and test sets at a 7:3 ratio. TCR Vbeta CDR3 sequencing of around 130 peripheral blood samples (over 40 ophthalmopathy, 75 hyperthyroidism and about 17 progressor patients) is reported in the paper. Thyroid tissue and blood T-cell repertoires from about six Graves' hyperthyroidism patients were also compared in the study. What the study reported, not specific to this receptor: In cross-validation, a model built on a 13 V-J signature told ophthalmopathy apart from stable hyperthyroidism with 87.88% sensitivity and roughly 83% specificity, and in testing the same model reached 80%/75%. In validation, progression to ophthalmopathy was predicted by the model with roughly 71% sensitivity and just over 72% specificity, a median of roughly 6 months before onset. Most expanded thyroid clonotypes (frequency above 0.001) were also found in blood, which suggests that blood repertoires may mirror thyroid immune responses. No statistical method was used to fix the sample size in advance, and group allocation was not hidden from the investigators.

The TCR beta CDR3 regions were amplified from RNA transcripts. A first-round RT-PCR of the TCR CDR3 used the HTBI primer set with the Qiagen OneStep RT-PCR kit. Libraries were constructed in a second round of multiplex PCR, after which size selection and purification were carried out. Sequencing of the libraries was done on an Illumina HiSeq2000 using paired-end 100 bp reads. Turning to the authors' computational methods: Raw data were processed with SOAPnuke, discarding reads with adapters, uncalled bases, mean Phred below 15, or no exact constant-primer or identifier match. High-quality paired reads were merged with COPE v1.2.5, and unique nucleotide sequences were defined as clonotypes. Clonotypes were aligned to IMGT TRBV, TRBD and TRBJ reference segments using MiTCR v1.1. Only V-J combinations with frequency above 0.0001, covering about 99% of repertoires, were analysed. The TCS score was defined as the ratio of F50 (clonal expansion) to E x V (chaos), calculated using BLOSUM62-based TCRdist between CDR3 peptides within each V-J. Welch's t-statistics and random forest reduced around 550 V-J features to under 15, which were used in a naive Bayes classifier (R e1071). The Morisita-Horn index was used to measure how similar the thyroid and blood repertoires were. TCRdb reprocessed the public reads (quality trimming at Q25 with fastp, clone calling with MiXCR) and kept in-frame beta chains. When rows share a CDR3 protein, they turn into one entry using the most common DNA and genes. The V and J calls were not made by the authors but by TCRdb's processing. The sample table lists 450,000 to 700,000 distinct CDR3 sequences, about half of them with a count of one. In total, the top ten clones hold around 20% of the sample.

Trimming removed 3 bases from V and 6 bases from J, leaving 17 bases between the germline ends. According to the germline V gene (reference sequence), CDR1 reads LNHNV and CDR2 reads YYDKDF. Spanning cysteine to phenylalanine, the CDR3 consists of 15 amino acids. Left in the record is the CDR3 DNA by itself, 45 bases read in frame from the first base. This TCR came from an adult woman with Graves' disease, either hyperthyroidism or ophthalmopathy (not recorded which). Material for sequencing was peripheral blood or thyroid tissue (not recorded which). The V and J genes are TRBV15 and TRBJ1-2, with a weak D call of TRBD1 (6 bases match). CDR3 reads: CATSSRGDTSHGYTF. The base sequence is TGTGCCACCAGCAGCCGGGGGGACACCTCCCATGGCTACACCTTC.